This T cell receptor beta chain was recovered during a study of OX40 agonist ivuxolimab in advanced cancers. Study details: Dose-escalation cases comprised hepatocellular carcinoma, melanoma, renal cell or head and neck cancer. The group had a mean age of about 60 years, ranged from roughly 23 to 85, and was roughly 83% male.

The repertoire was sequenced with immunoSEQ multiplex PCR; TCRdb's copy has only in-frame clones and lacks some. The sample has around 93,000 clones, about 86% seen once; the top ten hold about 1.5%. The source material was CD4+ or CD8+ T cells sorted from blood, sampled in a trial of the OX40 agonist ivuxolimab. The receptor was isolated from an adult with an advanced solid tumor such as melanoma, head and neck, liver or kidney cancer.

The CDR3 protein is CASSLKGQNYGYTF. The DNA of the CDR3 is TGTGCCAGCAGCCTGAAGGGACAGAACTATGGCTACACCTTC. This chain links TRBV5-4 with TRBJ1-2; 7 nucleotides line up with TRBD1. This CDR3 contains 14 residues. Germline V lookup: CDR1 SGHNT, CDR2 YYREEE (reference sequence). Unmatched junction bases numbered 5, after V lost 4 bases and J lost 2 bases.